The present T cell receptor beta chain was sequenced within a study of shared clonotypes between healthy human individuals. The overall study: With ages of 18 to 49, the donors were a couple of women and a few men.

Study processing details: There were no quality scores in the junction-only immunoSEQ sequences, so filtering differed. Using immunoSEQ multiplex PCR, the repertoire was profiled, and TCRdb retains in-frame clones only, with some absent. Clonal size and the V and J genes are those of that table, whereas D and trimming came from the DNA. The repertoire consists of around 1.4 million clones, with 98% occurring once and the leading ten covering 0.36%. The V end lost 4 bases, the J end lost 1 base, and 14 bases lay between the germline ends. Germline loops: CDR1 MNHEY, CDR2 SMNVEV (reference sequence). This CDR3 has 16 residues. Remarks on this clone: Its matching antigen is unknown.

Overall study findings and caveats: Large sequencing depth failed to make sorted-subset sequencing complete, rarefaction showed.

The chain uses TRBV27 and TRBJ2-4; no definite D call. The source is a man younger than 45 in good health. Sequencing input: naive CD4+ T cells sorted from blood. As for subset: CD45RA+ positively selected. The CDR3, as DNA: TGTGCCAGCAGTTGGGATCTGGCGATGGCCAAAAACATTCAGTACTTC. Its translation: CASSWDLAMAKNIQYF.